This note documents a single TCR beta chain sequence. Per the authors' pipeline: By means of reference gene primer amplification, nucleated cell counts were estimated. Using immunoSEQ multiplex PCR, the repertoire was profiled, and TCRdb retains in-frame clones only, with some absent. V, J and clone size reflect that table, while D and trimming were determined from the DNA. This sample carries about 260,000 clones, 82% of them seen once, and the ten largest clones take around 1.9%. These data originate in a study of blood T cell repertoires in COVID-19. Study as a whole: The analysed material was cDNA or gDNA that came from T cells, B-cell-depleted T cells, or PBMCs.

The receptor was derived from a woman older than 75 with acute or convalescent COVID-19. Sequencing was carried out using peripheral blood.

DNA for the CDR3: TGTGCCAGCAGTGAAGACCCGGGACTAGCGCCCGAGCAGTACTTC. Translating it yields CASSEDPGLAPEQYF. This chain connects TRBV2 to TRBJ2-7, with 10 bases lining up with TRBD2. The ends lost 1 base at V and 6 bases at J; junction bases unmatched: 6. Germline assignment: CDR1 SNHLY and CDR2 FYNNEI. The CDR3 loop spans 15 amino acids.